What follows are 17 T cell receptor beta chains derived from one specimen sequenced in a study of blood T cell repertoires in COVID-19 (dated by TCRdb to 2018 to 2021). To prepare the library, the immunoSEQ multiplex PCR assay was applied. TCRdb holds this immuneACCESS table with in-frame rearrangements only. Some clones are missing; in checked studies, unresolved V genes explain under half, and the rest has no known cause. For this sample there are roughly 260,000 clones; 86% appear just once. The top ten constitute under 3% of the sample. Material for sequencing was PBMCs or T cells enriched from blood (not recorded which). The receptors here all came from a woman younger than 35 who had recovered from COVID-19.

V is TRBV7-2 and J is TRBJ2-1; weak D call: TRBD2 (5 bases). The CDR3 runs 12 residues. Germline V gene lookup returns CDR1 SGHTA and CDR2 FQGNSA. Between the trimmed V and J ends, which lost 5 bases and 6 bases, there was a span of 8 bases. The CDR3 bases are TGTGCCAGCAGCCTAAGCGGCAATGAGCAGTTCTTC. Residues: CASSLSGNEQFF.

The CDR3 nucleotides read TGCGCCAGCAGCTTAGGTTCAGGGGGCGAAGGATACGAGCAGTACTTC. Residues: CASSLGSGGEGYEQYF. V and J are TRBV5-1 and TRBJ2-7, with TRBD1 matching 8 bases. The V gene's germline CDR1 is SGHRS and CDR2 YFSETQ. V shed 2 bases, J shed 4 bases, and the junction held 11 bases outside the gene matches. The CDR3 loop spans 16 amino acids.

The chain recombines TRBV19 with TRBJ2-1; 10 bases map to TRBD2. Germline CDR1 reads LNHDA; CDR2 reads SQIVND (reference sequence). The ends lost 5 bases at V and 1 base at J; junction bases unmatched: 8. The CDR3 is 17 residues long. DNA of the CDR3: TGTGCCAGTAGTTTCCTAGCGGGGGAGAGGTCCTACAATGAGCAGTTCTTC. It specifies CASSFLAGERSYNEQFF.

The chain has TRBV7-9 and TRBJ1-1, with 11 bases matching TRBD1. J lost 0 bases, V lost 6 bases, and 6 bases had no gene match. CDR3 length equals 16 residues. Looked up from germline, CDR1 is SEHNR and CDR2 is FQNEAQ (reference sequence). The CDR3 coding sequence is TGTGCCAGCAGTCTAGGACAGGGGGCTCTGAACACTGAAGCTTTCTTT. Its protein product is CASSLGQGALNTEAFF.

This chain joins TRBV5-1 and TRBJ2-2, with TRBD2 matching over 8 bases. This CDR3 region has 16 residues. Trimming cost V 4 bases and J 7 bases; bases outside gene matches: 12. Germline CDR1 reads SGHRS; CDR2 reads YFSETQ. CDR3 loop: CASSPARGDASGELFF. The CDR3 DNA reads TGCGCCAGCAGCCCGGCGCGGGGGGATGCGAGCGGGGAGCTGTTTTTT.

This chain connects TRBV5-6 to TRBJ2-3, with 7 bases matching TRBD2. Germline CDR1 SGHDT, CDR2 YYEEEE. The V gene end was trimmed by 5 bases and the J gene end by 4 bases; junction bases not matched to a gene: 16. The CDR3 runs to 17 residues. The CDR3 loop is CASRLDLTSRVPDTQYF. For the CDR3, the DNA is TGTGCCAGCAGACTGGACCTGACTAGCAGGGTCCCAGATACGCAGTATTTT.

The chain couples TRBV19 to TRBJ2-1; 10 positions match TRBD1. Trimming removed 6 bases from V and 8 bases from J; junction bases left unmatched: 10. The CDR3 spans 15 residues. Germline V gene lookup returns CDR1 LNHDA and CDR2 SQIVND (reference sequence). CDR3 protein: CASSLGDRGWDEQFF. In DNA, the CDR3 is TGTGCCAGTAGCCTCGGGGACAGGGGCTGGGATGAGCAGTTCTTC.

V gene TRBV4-1 combines with J gene TRBJ1-1; a possible D gene is TRBD1 (5 bases). This CDR3 region has 14 residues. Trimming cost V 3 bases and J 10 bases, with 18 bases left between them. Germline values: CDR1 MGHRA, CDR2 YSYEKL. CDR3 loop: CASSHPGIWVGAFF. Here the CDR3 DNA reads TGCGCCAGCAGCCACCCAGGGATTTGGGTCGGAGCTTTCTTT.

The chain links TRBV3-1 (or the pseudogene TRBV3-2) to TRBJ2-3; possibly TRBD2 for D (5 bases). The CDR3 covers 14 residues. V lost 4 bases and J 4 bases, leaving 12 bases between the germline ends. The V gene's germline CDR1 is LGHDT and CDR2 YNNKEL (reference sequence). The CDR3 is CASSRSPGADTQYF. The CDR3 coding sequence is TGTGCCAGCAGCCGCAGCCCCGGGGCAGATACGCAGTATTTT.

The chain has TRBV5-4 and TRBJ2-5, with no clear D. There are 12 residues in the CDR3. V dropped 1 base and J dropped 4 bases, with 5 bases sitting between them. Germline CDR1 reads SGHNT; CDR2 reads YYREEE (reference sequence). CDR3 coding DNA: TGTGCCAGCAGCTTGTTCGGAGAGACCCAGTACTTC. This gives the protein CASSLFGETQYF.

The CDR3 is CASSPPVARNIQYF. The DNA of the CDR3 is TGTGCCAGCAGTCCCCCAGTGGCCCGAAACATTCAGTACTTC. The V gene is TRBV6-5, the J gene TRBJ2-4; D ambiguous. Germline V gives CDR1 MNHEY, CDR2 SVGAGI. The ends were cut back, 5 bases at V and 6 bases at J, with 14 bases in the middle. The CDR3 totals 14 residues.

V and J are TRBV7-2 and TRBJ2-7; weak D call: TRBD2 (5 bases). In germline, CDR1 is SGHTA, CDR2 FQGNSA. The length of the CDR3 is 15 residues. The ends were cut back, 5 bases at V and 3 bases at J, with 17 bases in the middle. The CDR3 sequence: CASSPQQLGGYEQYF. The CDR3 DNA reads TGTGCCAGCAGCCCTCAACAACTAGGAGGCTACGAGCAGTACTTC.

The chain uses TRBV3-1 (or the pseudogene TRBV3-2) and TRBJ2-2; no clear D. Trimming took 0 bases from V and 4 from J, leaving 18 bases between them. CDR1 is LGHDT, CDR2 YNNKEL, per germline (reference sequence). The CDR3 sequence is 18 residues long. DNA for the CDR3: TGTGCCAGCAGCCAAGACCACCTTTCCCCCGGTGGCACCGGGGAGCTGTTTTTT. This codes for CASSQDHLSPGGTGELFF.

The chain couples TRBV14 to TRBJ1-4; possibly TRBD1 for D (6 bases). Germline values: CDR1 SGHDN, CDR2 FVKESK. This CDR3 comprises 17 residues. V lost 4 bases, J lost 8 bases, and 23 bases lay in between. Written as DNA, the CDR3 is TGTGCCAGCAGCCCGGGTTCTACAGGGCCGGGTGGAGAAAAACTGTTTTTT. The encoded protein is CASSPGSTGPGGEKLFF.

The gene calls are TRBV11-2 and TRBJ1-6, with 10 positions matching TRBD1. V was pared by 4 bases and J by 6 bases, with 6 bases of the junction left unmatched. The CDR3 contains 16 residues. Germline values: CDR1 SGHAT, CDR2 FQNNGV. The CDR3 DNA reads as TGTGCCAGCAGCTGGGGACAGGGGATCGGTAATTCACCCCTCCACTTT. Translating gives CASSWGQGIGNSPLHF.

The V and J genes are TRBV5-6 and TRBJ2-5; 9 nucleotides match TRBD2. V trimming: 3 bases; J trimming: 3 bases; junction bases outside the gene matches: 18. The CDR3 extends over 19 amino acids. Germline lookup yields CDR1 SGHDT and CDR2 YYEEEE. The CDR3 region has the DNA TGTGCCAGCAGCTCCGCGGGGGGAGCGGGGGGTCAAAGGGAAGAGACCCAGTACTTC. Translated, it gives CASSSAGGAGGQREETQYF.

The chain combines TRBV4-3 with TRBJ2-7; 7 bases match TRBD2. V dropped 2 bases and J dropped 7; count of bases not matched to a gene: 5. In germline, CDR1 is LGHNA, CDR2 YSLEER. The CDR3 is 13 residues long. CDR3 in amino acids: CASSQRRGREQYF. In nucleotides, the CDR3 is TGCGCCAGCAGCCAAAGGCGGGGGAGAGAGCAGTACTTC.